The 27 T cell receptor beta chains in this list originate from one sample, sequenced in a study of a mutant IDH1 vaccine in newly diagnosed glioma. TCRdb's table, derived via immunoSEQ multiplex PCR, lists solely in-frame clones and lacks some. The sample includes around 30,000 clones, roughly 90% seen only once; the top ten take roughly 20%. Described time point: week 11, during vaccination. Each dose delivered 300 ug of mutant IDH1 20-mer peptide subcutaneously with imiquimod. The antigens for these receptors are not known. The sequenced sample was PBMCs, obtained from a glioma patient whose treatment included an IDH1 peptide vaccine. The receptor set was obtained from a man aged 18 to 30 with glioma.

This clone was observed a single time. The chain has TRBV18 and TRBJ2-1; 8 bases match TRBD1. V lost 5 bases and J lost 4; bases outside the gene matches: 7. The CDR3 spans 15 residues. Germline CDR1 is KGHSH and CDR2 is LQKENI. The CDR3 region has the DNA TGTGCCAGCTCAGCACGACAGGGGAGGTACAATGAGCAGTTCTTC. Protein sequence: CASSARQGRYNEQFF.

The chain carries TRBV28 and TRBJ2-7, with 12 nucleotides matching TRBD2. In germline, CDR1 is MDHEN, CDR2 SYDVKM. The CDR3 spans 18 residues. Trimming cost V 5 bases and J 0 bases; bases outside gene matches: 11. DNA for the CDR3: TGTGCCAGCAGTCCTCCCTCCCGGACTAGCGGGAACTCCTACGAGCAGTACTTC. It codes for CASSPPSRTSGNSYEQYF.

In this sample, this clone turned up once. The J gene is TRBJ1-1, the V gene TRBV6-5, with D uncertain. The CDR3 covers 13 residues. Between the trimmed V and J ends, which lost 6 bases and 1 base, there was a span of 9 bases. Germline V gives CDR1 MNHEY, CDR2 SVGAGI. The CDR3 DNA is TGTGCCAGCAGCGGGCGGAGGAACACTGAAGCTTTCTTT. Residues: CASSGRRNTEAFF.

CDR3 in amino acids: CASSLGVLAGGTTGELFF. The CDR3 DNA sequence: TGTGCCAGCAGCTTAGGGGTACTAGCGGGAGGCACCACCGGGGAGCTGTTTTTT. This chain connects TRBV7-2 to TRBJ2-2; 12 nucleotides agree with TRBD2. The CDR3 sequence is 18 residues long. The V gene end was trimmed by 1 base and the J gene end by 4 bases; junction bases not matched to a gene: 7. Germline CDR1 reads SGHTA; CDR2 reads FQGNSA.

CDR3: CSAGRTGTEAFF. In DNA, the CDR3 is TGCAGCGCGGGACGGACCGGCACTGAAGCTTTCTTT. The V gene is TRBV29-1, the J gene TRBJ1-1; maybe TRBD1 (5 bases). From germline, CDR1 is SQVTM and CDR2 ANQGSEA. The CDR3 loop spans 12 amino acids. Trimming removed 7 bases from V and 4 bases from J, with 13 bases in between. The whole variable domain, remainder taken from reference TRBV29-1 and TRBJ1-1, is SAVISQKPSRDICQRGTSLTIQCQVDSQVTMMFWYRQQPGQSLTLIATANQGSEATYESGFVIDKFPISRPNLTFSTLTVSNMSPEDSSIYLCSAGRTGTEAFFGQGTRLTVV.

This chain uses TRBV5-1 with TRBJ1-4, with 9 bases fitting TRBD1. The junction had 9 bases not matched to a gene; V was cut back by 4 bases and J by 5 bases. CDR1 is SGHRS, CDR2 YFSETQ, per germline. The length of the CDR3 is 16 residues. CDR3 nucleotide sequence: TGCGCCAGCAGCGCCTCCCCTGGGACAGGGAATGAAAAACTGTTTTTT. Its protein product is CASSASPGTGNEKLFF.

CDR3 amino acids: CASSLGQGGRIAKNIQYF. The CDR3 nucleotides read TGTGCCAGCAGCTTGGGACAGGGGGGGAGGATAGCCAAAAACATTCAGTACTTC. J is TRBJ2-4 and V is TRBV13; TRBD1 matches 11 bases. The V gene's germline CDR1 is PRHDT and CDR2 FYEKMQ (reference sequence). The CDR3 totals 18 residues. V was pared by 3 bases and J by 0 bases, with 7 bases of the junction left unmatched.

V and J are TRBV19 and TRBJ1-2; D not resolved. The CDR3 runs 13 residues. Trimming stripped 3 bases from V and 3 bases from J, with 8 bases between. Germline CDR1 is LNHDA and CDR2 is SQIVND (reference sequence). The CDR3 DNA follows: TGTGCCAGTAGTATCGTAGGGTACTATGGCTACACCTTC. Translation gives CASSIVGYYGYTF.

CDR3 DNA: TGTGCCACCAGCAGAGATGGACAGAGTTATCAGCCCCAGCATTTT. Translation: CATSRDGQSYQPQHF. This rearrangement joins TRBV15 to TRBJ1-5, with D perhaps TRBD1 (6 bases). The CDR3 extends over 15 amino acids. The germline gives CDR1 LNHNV, CDR2 YYDKDF (reference sequence). Trimming pared 0 bases from V and 5 bases from J, leaving 11 bases between.

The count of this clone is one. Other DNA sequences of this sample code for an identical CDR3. This chain's CDR3 is CAWSVSENTEAFF. CDR3 nucleotides: TGTGCCTGGAGTGTAAGCGAGAACACTGAAGCTTTCTTT. J is TRBJ1-1 and V is TRBV30, with D unresolved. The V gene lost 0 bases and the J gene lost 1 base, with 6 bases spanning the gap. The CDR3 runs 13 residues. Germline-derived CDR1 and CDR2 are GTSNPN and SVGIG (reference sequence).

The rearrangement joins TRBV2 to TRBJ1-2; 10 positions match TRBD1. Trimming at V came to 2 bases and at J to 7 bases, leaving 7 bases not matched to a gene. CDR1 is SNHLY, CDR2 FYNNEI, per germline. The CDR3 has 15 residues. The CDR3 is CASSERIWTGGGYTF. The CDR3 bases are TGTGCCAGCAGTGAAAGGATTTGGACAGGGGGTGGCTACACCTTC.

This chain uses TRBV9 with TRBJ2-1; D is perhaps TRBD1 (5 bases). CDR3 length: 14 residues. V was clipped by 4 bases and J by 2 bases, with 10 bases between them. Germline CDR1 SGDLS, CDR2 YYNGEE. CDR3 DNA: TGTGCCAGCAGCCATGAGACAGCCTACAATGAGCAGTTCTTC. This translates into CASSHETAYNEQFF.

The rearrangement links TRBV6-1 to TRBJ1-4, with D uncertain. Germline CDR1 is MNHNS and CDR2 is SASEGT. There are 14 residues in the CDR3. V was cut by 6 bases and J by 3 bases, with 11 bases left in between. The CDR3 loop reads CASSQQPSNEKLFF. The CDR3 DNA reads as TGTGCCAGCAGCCAACAGCCGTCTAATGAAAAACTGTTTTTT.

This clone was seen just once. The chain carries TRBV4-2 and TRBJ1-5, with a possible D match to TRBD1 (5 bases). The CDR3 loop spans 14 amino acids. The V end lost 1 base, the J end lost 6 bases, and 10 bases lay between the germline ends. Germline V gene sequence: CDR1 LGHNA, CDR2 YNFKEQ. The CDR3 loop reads CASSQGGYGQPQHF. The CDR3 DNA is TGTGCCAGCAGCCAAGGGGGGTACGGTCAGCCCCAGCATTTT.

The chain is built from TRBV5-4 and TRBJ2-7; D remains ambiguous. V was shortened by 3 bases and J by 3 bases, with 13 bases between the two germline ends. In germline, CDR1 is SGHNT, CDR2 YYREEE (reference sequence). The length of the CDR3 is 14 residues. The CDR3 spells CASSSGNTNYEQYF. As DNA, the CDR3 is TGTGCCAGCAGCTCTGGGAATACGAACTACGAGCAGTACTTC.

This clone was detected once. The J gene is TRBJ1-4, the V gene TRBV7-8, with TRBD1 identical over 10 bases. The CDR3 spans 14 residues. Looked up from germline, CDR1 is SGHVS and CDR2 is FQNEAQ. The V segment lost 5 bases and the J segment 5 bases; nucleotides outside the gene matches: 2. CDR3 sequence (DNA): TGTGCCAGCAGCCCGGGACAGGGGAATGAAAAACTGTTTTTT. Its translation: CASSPGQGNEKLFF.

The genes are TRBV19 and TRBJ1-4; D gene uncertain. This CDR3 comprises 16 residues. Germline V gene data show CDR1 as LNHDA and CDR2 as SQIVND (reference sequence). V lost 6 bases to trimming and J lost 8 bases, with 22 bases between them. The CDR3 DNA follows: TGTGCCAGTAGCAAAGAGCCATTACTTGTGCGAGAAAAACTGTTTTTT. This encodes CASSKEPLLVREKLFF.

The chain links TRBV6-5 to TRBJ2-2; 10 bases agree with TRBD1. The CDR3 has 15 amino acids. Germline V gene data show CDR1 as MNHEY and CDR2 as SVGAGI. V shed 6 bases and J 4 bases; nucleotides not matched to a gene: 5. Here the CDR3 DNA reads TGTGCCAGCAGGCCGGGACAGGGGTCCACCGGGGAGCTGTTTTTT. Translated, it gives CASRPGQGSTGELFF.

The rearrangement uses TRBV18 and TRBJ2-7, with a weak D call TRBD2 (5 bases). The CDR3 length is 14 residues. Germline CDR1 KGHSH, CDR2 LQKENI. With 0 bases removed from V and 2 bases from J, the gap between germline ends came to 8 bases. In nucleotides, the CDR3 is TGTGCCAGCTCACCACCCTCGAGGGCCTACGAGCAGTACTTC. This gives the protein CASSPPSRAYEQYF.

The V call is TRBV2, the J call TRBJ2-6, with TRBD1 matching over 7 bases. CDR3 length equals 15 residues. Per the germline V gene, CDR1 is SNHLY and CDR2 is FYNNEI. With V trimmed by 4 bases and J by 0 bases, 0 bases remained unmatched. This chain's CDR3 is CASSGDSSGANVLTF. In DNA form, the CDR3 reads TGTGCCAGCAGTGGGGACAGCTCTGGGGCCAACGTCCTGACTTTC.

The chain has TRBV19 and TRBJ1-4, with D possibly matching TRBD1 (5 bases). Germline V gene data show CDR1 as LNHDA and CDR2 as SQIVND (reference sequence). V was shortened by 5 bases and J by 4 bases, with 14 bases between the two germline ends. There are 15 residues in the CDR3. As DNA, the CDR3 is TGTGCCAGTAGTGGCCGGGACGGACTTAATGAAAAACTGTTTTTT. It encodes CASSGRDGLNEKLFF.

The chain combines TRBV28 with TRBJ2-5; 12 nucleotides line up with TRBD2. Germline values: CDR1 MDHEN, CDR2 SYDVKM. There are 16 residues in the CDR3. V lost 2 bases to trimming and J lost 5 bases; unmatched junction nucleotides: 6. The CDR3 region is CASSLRLAGVGETQYF. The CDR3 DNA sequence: TGTGCCAGCAGTTTACGACTAGCGGGAGTGGGGGAGACCCAGTACTTC. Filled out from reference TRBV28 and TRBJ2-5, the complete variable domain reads DVKVTQSSRYLVKRTGEKVFLECVQDMDHENMFWYRQDPGLGLRLIYFSYDVKMKEKGDIPEGYSVSREKKERFSLILESASTNQTSMYLCASSLRLAGVGETQYFGPGTRLLVL.

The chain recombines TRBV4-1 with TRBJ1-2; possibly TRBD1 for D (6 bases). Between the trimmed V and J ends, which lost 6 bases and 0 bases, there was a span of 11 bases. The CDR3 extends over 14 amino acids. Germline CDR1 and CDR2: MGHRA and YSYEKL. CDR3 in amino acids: CASSPQGTNYGYTF. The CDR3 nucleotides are TGCGCCAGCAGTCCCCAGGGGACTAACTATGGCTACACCTTC.

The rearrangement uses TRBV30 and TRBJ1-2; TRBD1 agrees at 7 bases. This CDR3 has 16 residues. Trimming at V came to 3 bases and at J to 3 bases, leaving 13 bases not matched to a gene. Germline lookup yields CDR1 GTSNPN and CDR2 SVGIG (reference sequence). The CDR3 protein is CAWRGSSQGLYYGYTF. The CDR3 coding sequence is TGTGCCTGGAGGGGATCCTCACAGGGGTTATACTATGGCTACACCTTC.

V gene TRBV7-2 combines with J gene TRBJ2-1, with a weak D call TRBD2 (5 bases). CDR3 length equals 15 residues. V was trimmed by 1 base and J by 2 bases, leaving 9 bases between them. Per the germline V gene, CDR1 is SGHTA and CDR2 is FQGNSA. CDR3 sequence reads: CASSLDEGTYNEQFF. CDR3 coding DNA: TGTGCCAGCAGCTTAGATGAGGGCACCTACAATGAGCAGTTCTTC.

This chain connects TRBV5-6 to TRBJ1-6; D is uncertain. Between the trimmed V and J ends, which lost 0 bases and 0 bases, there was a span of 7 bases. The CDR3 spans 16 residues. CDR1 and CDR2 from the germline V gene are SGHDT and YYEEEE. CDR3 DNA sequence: TGTGCCAGCAGCTTGGGGAGCAGCTCCTATAATTCACCCCTCCACTTT. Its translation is CASSLGSSSYNSPLHF.

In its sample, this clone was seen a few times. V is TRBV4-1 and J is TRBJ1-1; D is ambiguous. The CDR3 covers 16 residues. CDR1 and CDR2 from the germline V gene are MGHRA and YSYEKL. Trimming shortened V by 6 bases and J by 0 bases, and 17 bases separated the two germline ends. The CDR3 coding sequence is TGCGCCAGCAGTCTTTGGGGAGATTCCTTGAACACTGAAGCTTTCTTT. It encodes CASSLWGDSLNTEAFF.